This TCR beta chain was recorded in a study of blood T cells in healthy people across ages. Overall study findings and caveats: Greater diversity and more naive CD4+ cells were seen in long-lived donors than in aged donors.

Sample-barcoded 5' priming and a J-beta primer mix drove a second PCR of roughly 7 to 11 cycles. The yield of each sample was at least 2.5 million CDR3-containing paired-end reads. One entry per CDR3 protein, called by TCRdb with MiXCR from the 5' RACE reads. The sample records 650,000 to 1,000,000 distinct CDR3 sequences, under 40% being singletons. Comments on this clonotype: Its antigen remains unidentified.

V gave up 5 bases and J gave up 1 base, with 14 bases separating them. CDR1 is MNHEY and CDR2 is SVGEGT in the germline V gene. The CDR3 has 15 residues. The source material was blood. The receptor was derived from a man aged 18 to 35 in good health. The rearrangement links TRBV6-2 or TRBV6-3 to TRBJ2-5; maybe TRBD1 (6 bases). CDR3 loop: CASSPLRTAQETQYF. CDR3 in DNA: TGTGCCAGCAGTCCTCTCCGGACAGCCCAAGAGACCCAGTACTTC.